Listed here is a single TCR beta chain. These data belong to a study of blood T cell repertoires in COVID-19. Study-wide context: Donors in the United States, Italy and Spain gave samples during acute or convalescent COVID-19. PBMCs, B-cell-depleted T cells, or T cells were the source of the cDNA or gDNA that made up the material.

Methods used by the authors: Reference gene primer amplification gave nucleated cell count estimates. Measured with immunoSEQ multiplex PCR; TCRdb has only the in-frame clones, and not every one. That table gives V, J and clone size, and the DNA gave D and trimming. The sample includes approximately 230,000 clones, about 86% seen only once; the top ten take around 8.9%. The sample was peripheral blood. The TCR was taken from a man older than 75 with acute or convalescent COVID-19.

The CDR3 bases are TGTGCCTGGAGTTGGCAGATTTTTAATGAAAAACTGTTTTTT. This encodes CAWSWQIFNEKLFF. The gene calls are TRBV30 and TRBJ1-4; D is unresolved. The CDR3 covers 14 residues. CDR1 is GTSNPN, CDR2 SVGIG, per germline (reference sequence). The germline V and J ends were trimmed by 2 bases and 4 bases, with 11 bases remaining between them. Full variable domain (outside the CDR3, taken from reference TRBV30 and TRBJ1-4): SQTIHQWPATLVQPVGSPLSLECTVEGTSNPNLYWYRQAAGRGLQLLFYSVGIGQISSEVPQNLSASRPQDRQFILSSKKLLLSDSGFYLCAWSWQIFNEKLFFGSGTQLSVL.